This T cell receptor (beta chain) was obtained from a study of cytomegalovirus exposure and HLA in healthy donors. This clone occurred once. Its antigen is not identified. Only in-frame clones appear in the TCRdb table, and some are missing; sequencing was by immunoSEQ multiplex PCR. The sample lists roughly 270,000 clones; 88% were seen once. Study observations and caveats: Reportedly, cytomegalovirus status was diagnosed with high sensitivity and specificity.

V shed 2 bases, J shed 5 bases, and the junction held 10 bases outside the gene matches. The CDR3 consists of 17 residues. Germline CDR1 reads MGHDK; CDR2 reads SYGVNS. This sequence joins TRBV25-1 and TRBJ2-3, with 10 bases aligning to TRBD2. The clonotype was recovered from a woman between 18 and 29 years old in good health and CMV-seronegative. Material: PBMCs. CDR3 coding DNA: TGTGCCAGCAGTGAAGGGCGGCTAGCGGGAGTGTTAGATACGCAGTATTTT. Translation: CASSEGRLAGVLDTQYF.